This T cell receptor (beta chain) was sequenced during a study of T-cell memory formation after mild COVID-19. Whole-study context: Among the donors, TCR clusters were largely specific to each donor.

Overall study findings and caveats: Some clones that responded were present in memory (sampled pre-infection), which suggests cross-reactive memory joined. CD4+ contracting clones were found mainly in CM and EM, and CD8+ ones in EMRA.

In regard to this clonotype: What it binds is not known.

Constant-segment primers served in 5'RACE that generated TCR alpha and TCR beta cDNA libraries bearing sample barcodes and UMIs. TCRdb used MiXCR to reprocess the 5' RACE reads, holding one entry per CDR3 protein. The repertoire holds 250,000 to 350,000 distinct CDR3 sequences, with 15% to 20% as singletons. Germline-derived CDR1 and CDR2 are DFQATT and SNEGSKA (reference sequence). This CDR3 has 13 amino acids. Trimming shortened V by 4 bases and J by 0 bases, and 7 bases separated the two germline ends. The sequence came from a man aged 18 to 29 who had mild COVID-19 (a few samples of this study predate the infection). Cell type and time point are not known. Sequencing input: PBMCs or a T cell subset sorted from them (not recorded which). The J gene is TRBJ1-3, the V gene TRBV20-1; D unclear. The chain's CDR3 is CSANSPSGNTIYF. CDR3 sequence (DNA): TGCAGTGCTAACAGCCCCTCTGGAAACACCATATATTTT.